This T cell receptor beta chain was captured by sequencing in a study of cytomegalovirus exposure and HLA in healthy donors (dated by TCRdb to the late 2010s). For context, the study as a whole: According to an earlier analysis of around 600 of the donors, about 179 million T cells yielded 117 million unique TCR beta sequences and 276 Gb of sequence data. An early release covering about 600 HLA-typed donors comprised about 300 gigabases of sequencing data and around 80 million unique TCR sequences. Among the roughly 370 genotyped donors, 81% belonged to the genetic ancestry cluster associated with self-reported Caucasian donors. The study aimed to test whether signatures of past pathogen exposure could be identified by cataloging public T cell receptors. Using immunosequencing, the study profiled T cell repertoires from about 610 subjects and related those repertoires to cytomegalovirus serostatus. Besides the first cohort of under 700 subjects, a separate validation cohort made up of 120 different subjects was used. High-throughput TCR immunosequencing, statistical association of individual TCRs with disease status, and machine learning were combined to predict cytomegalovirus infection status. In a later analysis, previously published TCR beta repertoires from 666 donors were re-analyzed and high-resolution HLA genotyping was added so that TCR occurrence patterns could be studied. Rather than using new phenotypic data, the later analysis identified candidate immune exposures from TCR beta sequences and from how often those sequences occurred across donors. In an earlier analysis of roughly 580 of the donors, high-throughput TCR beta sequencing was used to judge whether each TCR beta V gene segment behaved as functional or pseudogenic. Donor age, sex, ethnicity and CMV serostatus were compiled alongside the repertoire data. In a later genetic analysis, genome-wide SNP genotypes for about 60% of the 666 donors were used, and that subset was treated as a discovery cohort. All discovery cohort repertoires had been generated using a single sequencing platform. Both class I and class II loci were covered by HLA typing, at four-digit resolution. Typing coverage varied by locus: 629-630 donors for A, B, C, DRB1 and DQB1; around 560 for DQA1; some 610 for DPA1; around 490 for DPB1. Four to six DR-DQ haplotypes were handled as single units for association and clustering, since linkage in the cohort was strong. On average, roughly 200,000 unique TCR beta nucleotide sequences were sequenced per donor among 398 genotyped donors of the cohort, with approximately 18% of those sequences being non-productive.

Study-wide conclusions, independent of this receptor: Because HLA typing was missing for some donors at each locus, association tests included only the typed subset. Across donors, most TCR sequences were observed very rarely, whereas some public TCRs were present in many individuals. Linkage disequilibrium might explain the correlated functional status among segregating V segments, but an unknown experimental factor could not be ruled out. According to the authors, the approach could potentially be generalized to other disease states and immunological phenotypes. Presence/absence analyses assumed roughly uniform sequencing depth across donors, an assumption that may not hold. A further reported finding was that TCR beta sequences accurately predicted the HLA-A and HLA-B alleles for most subjects in the first cohort. A group of highly shared sequence variants was considered likely to be a technical artifact of the sequencing pipeline. The study gave a list of 150 to 200 TCR beta chains associated with cytomegalovirus. CMV serostatus was the only immune exposure information available for the cohort. Several of the top co-occurrence clusters appeared to be linked to parvovirus B19, influenza, CMV and Epstein-Barr virus, according to a later analysis. Broadly in line with IMGT annotations, most TCR beta V segments showed up in productive rearrangements about 87% or about 30% of the time in an earlier analysis of 587 of the donors. Most CMV-associated TCR beta chains appeared to be HLA-restricted in a later analysis, and the HLA associations seemed to be driven largely by CMV exposure. At a false discovery rate of 0.05, a later analysis linked fewer than 20,000 TCR beta sequences to specific HLA alleles. Because counts were too low, about 15 rarely observed V segments, including chromosome 9 orphons, were left out of the earlier analysis of 587 of the donors. In both the original and validation cohorts, the classifier was reported to diagnose cytomegalovirus status with high specificity and sensitivity. The 87-base-pair reads could not distinguish some IMGT-functional V segments, including TRBV6-2 and TRBV6-3, so those segments were excluded. According to a later analysis, TCR association rates differed among HLA loci, with DRB1 alleles showing the most associated TCRs and HLA-C alleles showing the fewest. Compared with equally common non-associated chains, HLA-associated TCR beta chains in a later analysis were more clonally expanded and had lower generation probabilities. Three of the identified cytomegalovirus-associated TCR beta chains were confirmed in vitro to be specific for cytomegalovirus antigens. Strong co-occurrence of HLA alleles, especially DR and DQ, made assigning TCR associations to individual alleles difficult. In a later genetic analysis, fewer N-insertions in productive TCRs were reported among donors in an Asian-associated ancestry cluster than the 666-donor mean. V-gene and J-gene trimming of TCR beta chains was associated with a missense DCLRE1C variant in a later genetic analysis, and the association was replicated in an independent cohort. This cohort had only TCR beta chains sequenced, and the lack of alpha or paired-chain data limited which features could be detected.

The protocol used for the library was the immunoSEQ multiplex PCR assay. For the multiplex PCR, a mixture combining 60 forward primers for TCR Vbeta segments and 13 reverse primers for TCR Jbeta segments was used. A multiplex PCR assay on genomic DNA amplified the CDR3 region of rearranged TCR beta genes. Amplified TCR beta libraries were sequenced as 87-base-pair reads on the Illumina HiSeq System. The authors' analysis ran thus. A later analysis tallied 75 million to 95 million unique TCR beta chains across the 640 or so repertoires, and approximately 11 million of those chains were shared by two or more donors. A nearest-neighbor algorithm error-corrected the raw reads and collapsed the reads into unique sequences, merging closely related sequences to remove PCR and sequencing errors. Alignment of CDR3 sequences to IMGT reference sequences was used to assign V, D and J gene segments. For a sequence to be retained, at least a six-nucleotide match to both a V gene segment and a J gene segment was required. A rearrangement was called productive if the CDR3 had no stop codons and remained in frame with V and J, and every other rearrangement was called non-productive. CDR3 was defined by IMGT convention, running from the second conserved V-encoded cysteine to the conserved J-encoded phenylalanine. In an earlier analysis of more than 550 of the donors, sequences lacking an unambiguous match to a single V gene segment were excluded. An earlier analysis of a few hundred of the donors called V segments functional above 56.7% productive rearrangements and segregating when the between-donor standard deviation exceeded 5%. A statistical classification framework was built for diagnosing cytomegalovirus status from the catalog of TCR beta chain sequences. V and J gene assignment, in a later analysis, came from comparing TCR nucleotide sequences with IMGT/GENE-DB human TR gene sequences. In a later analysis, CDR3 sequences and most-parsimonious VDJ recombination scenarios were assigned using the TCRdist pipeline. In a later analysis, each TCR beta chain was defined by its CDR3 amino acid sequence together with its V-gene family, and reads lacking a unique V-gene family were excluded. To address suspected cross-contamination and a sequencing artifact, a later analysis removed 550 to 750 highly shared, low-generation-probability nucleotide sequences. In a later analysis, a clonal expansion index for each public chain was calculated from normalized within-repertoire ranks of inferred template counts. In a later analysis, generation probabilities were computed using a VDJ recombination model fitted to out-of-frame rearrangements, and the results were checked against IGoR. A later analysis scored TCR-TCR, TCR-HLA and TCR-CMV co-occurrence with hypergeometric tests, applying a repertoire-size bias correction to TCR pairs. In a later analysis, false discovery rates were estimated by permuting HLA or CMV assignments 20 times. A later analysis grouped co-occurring TCRs with DBSCAN, adding TCRdist sequence similarity when clustering within HLA-allele-positive subsets. Repertoires with fewer than 30,000 or more than 120,000 public chains were left out of co-occurrence clustering, as were several repertoires with anomalous nucleotide sharing. TCRdb stores this immuneACCESS table with in-frame sequences only. Part of the clones is absent; in the studies checked, under half of the shortfall reflects unresolved V genes, and no reason is known for the rest. The V and J calls and clone size were taken over from that table, and D and trimming were inferred from the DNA. This sample's table contains about 44,000 clones. In total, the top ten clones hold 8.1% of the sample.

The cohort comprised 550 to 700 healthy bone marrow donors. At the time of sampling, every cohort member was nominally healthy, though immune exposures that went unrecorded were likely present. The donor tested CMV seronegative, placing the donor among the 352 seronegative members of the cohort. A peripheral blood sample was provided by each donor, and peripheral blood mononuclear cells were used for TCR beta sequencing. The Qiagen DNeasy Blood Extraction Kit was used to extract genomic DNA from the blood cell samples. As to this clone: Its target antigen remains unknown.

From the cysteine through the phenylalanine, the CDR3 covers 12 amino acids. The read is trimmed to its CDR3 DNA, 36 bases read in frame from base 1. CDR1 and CDR2 are read off the germline V gene as SQVTM and ANQGSEA. At the junction V is shortened by 4 bases and J by 5 bases, with 12 bases in between. Recombination connected TRBV29-1 to TRBJ2-7; the D gene is perhaps TRBD1, from 6 matching bases. What was sequenced was PBMCs. The source of this sequence is a male donor in good health and CMV-seronegative. The DNA sequence reads TGCAGCGTTGGACAGGACGGGAACGAGCAGTACTTC. This codes for CSVGQDGNEQYF.